This T cell receptor (beta chain) was retrieved from a study of liver allograft versus peripheral blood T cells. Study details: Transplanted livers and recipients' peripheral blood had their T cell receptor repertoires compared.

Findings and caveats of the study: T cell receptor repertoires inside liver allografts reportedly differed from those in peripheral blood.

This clonotype is judged medium-sized (0.01 to 0.1%). What it recognizes is unknown. Germline lookup yields CDR1 LNHDA and CDR2 SQIVND (reference sequence). Trimming removed 5 bases from V and 0 bases from J; junction bases left unmatched: 2. The CDR3 consists of 14 residues. A single record per CDR3 protein comes from TCRdb applying MiXCR to the reads. The table records some 10,000 distinct CDR3 sequences, 19% of them present only once. This chain uses TRBV19 with TRBJ1-1; 8 bases are a match to TRBD1. The TCR originated in a human patient who had a liver transplant. Some T cells may be supplied by the graft donor. CDR3 nucleotide sequence: TGTGCCAGTAGTCACAGGGGGTTGAACACTGAAGCTTTCTTT. Amino acids: CASSHRGLNTEAFF.